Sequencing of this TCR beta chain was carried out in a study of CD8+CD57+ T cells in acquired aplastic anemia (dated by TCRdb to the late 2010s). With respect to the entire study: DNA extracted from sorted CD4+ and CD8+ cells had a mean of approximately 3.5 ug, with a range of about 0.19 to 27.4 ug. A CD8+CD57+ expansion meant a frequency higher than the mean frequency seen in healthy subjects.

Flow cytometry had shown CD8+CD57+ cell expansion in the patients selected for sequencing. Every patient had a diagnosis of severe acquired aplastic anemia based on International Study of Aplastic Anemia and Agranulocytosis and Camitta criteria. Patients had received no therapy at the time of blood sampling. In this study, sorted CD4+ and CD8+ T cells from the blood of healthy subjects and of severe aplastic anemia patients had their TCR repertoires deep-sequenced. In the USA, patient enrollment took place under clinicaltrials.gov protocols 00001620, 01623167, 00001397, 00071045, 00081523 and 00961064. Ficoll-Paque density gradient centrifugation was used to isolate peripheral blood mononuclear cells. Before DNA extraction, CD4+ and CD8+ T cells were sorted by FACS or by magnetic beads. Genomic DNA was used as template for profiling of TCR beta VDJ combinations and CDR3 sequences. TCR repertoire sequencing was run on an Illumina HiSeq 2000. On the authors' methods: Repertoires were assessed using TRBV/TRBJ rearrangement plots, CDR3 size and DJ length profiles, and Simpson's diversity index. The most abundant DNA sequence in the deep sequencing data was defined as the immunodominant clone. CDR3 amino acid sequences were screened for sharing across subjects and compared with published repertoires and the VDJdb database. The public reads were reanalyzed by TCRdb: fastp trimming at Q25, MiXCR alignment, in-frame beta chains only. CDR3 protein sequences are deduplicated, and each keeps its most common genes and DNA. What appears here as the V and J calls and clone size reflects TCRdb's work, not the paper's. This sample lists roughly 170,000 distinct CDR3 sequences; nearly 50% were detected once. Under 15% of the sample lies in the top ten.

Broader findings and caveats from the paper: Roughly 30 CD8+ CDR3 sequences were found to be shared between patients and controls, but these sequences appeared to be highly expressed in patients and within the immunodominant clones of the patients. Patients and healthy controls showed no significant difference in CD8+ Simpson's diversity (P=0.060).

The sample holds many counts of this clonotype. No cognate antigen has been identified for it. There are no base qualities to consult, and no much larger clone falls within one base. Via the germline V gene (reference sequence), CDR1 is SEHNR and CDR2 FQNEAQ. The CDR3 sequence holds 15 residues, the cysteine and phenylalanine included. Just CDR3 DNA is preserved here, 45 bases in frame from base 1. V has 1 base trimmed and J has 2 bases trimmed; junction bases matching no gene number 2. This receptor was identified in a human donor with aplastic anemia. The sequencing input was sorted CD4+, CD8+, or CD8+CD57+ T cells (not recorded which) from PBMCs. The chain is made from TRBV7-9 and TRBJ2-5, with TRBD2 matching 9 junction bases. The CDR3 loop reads CASSLVSGGQETQYF. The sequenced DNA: TGTGCCAGCAGCTTAGTGAGCGGGGGGCAAGAGACCCAGTACTTC.